These 22 T cell receptor beta chains were sequenced from one sample in a study of metastatic and nonmetastatic thyroid tumors. Using MiXCR, TCRdb reanalyzed the PCR reads. The sample lists about 32,000 clones, around 7.4% occurring once. There were no patients who had received any treatment before thyroid surgery. The sample comprised blood. These receptors originate from a female donor with papillary thyroid cancer or a benign thyroid nodule (not recorded which). Some clones in this sample may be carry-over from other donors' samples.

The gene calls are TRBV29-1 and TRBJ2-1; D remains ambiguous. V was pared by 7 bases and J by 3 bases, with 19 bases between. The CDR3 sequence is 15 residues long. CDR1 is SQVTM and CDR2 is ANQGSEA in the germline V gene. The CDR3 protein is CSAENFPCLYNEQFF. For the CDR3, the DNA is TGCAGCGCCGAGAACTTCCCGTGTCTCTACAATGAGCAGTTCTTC.

This clone was observed many times. This chain joins TRBV19 and TRBJ2-7; 11 nucleotides match TRBD1. The CDR3 extends over 14 amino acids. Germline lookup yields CDR1 LNHDA and CDR2 SQIVND (reference sequence). V shed 8 bases, J shed 3 bases, and the junction held 6 bases outside the gene matches. CDR3 loop: CASAGQGANYEQYF. The CDR3 DNA sequence: TGTGCCAGTGCCGGACAGGGGGCAAACTACGAGCAGTACTTC.

This clone was recorded a few times. With a much larger clone just one base away, this may be a read error. This chain's CDR3 is CSARPLQAAGNTIYF. The CDR3 nucleotides are TGCAGTGCTAGACCCCTACAGGCGGCTGGAAACACCATATATTTT. The V call is TRBV20-1, the J call TRBJ1-3; D is possibly TRBD1 (5 bases). The CDR3 contains 15 residues. Trimming left V 2 bases short and J 2 bases short, with 13 bases between. Germline V gene sequence: CDR1 DFQATT, CDR2 SNEGSKA (reference sequence).

This clone was seen many times. The J gene is TRBJ1-2, the V gene TRBV5-1; tentative D call: TRBD1 (6 bases). Germline CDR1 is SGHRS and CDR2 is YFSETQ. V lost 3 bases and J 13 bases, leaving 16 bases between the germline ends. This CDR3 region has 12 residues. The CDR3 spells CASSYGGSSGTF. The CDR3 DNA is TGCGCCAGCAGCTACGGGGGCTCTTCAGGCACCTTC.

This clone was recorded many times. This rearrangement joins TRBV5-6 to TRBJ2-3; 7 bases align to TRBD1. The CDR3 has 15 residues. V was pared by 2 bases and J by 1 base, with 4 bases of the junction left unmatched. Germline CDR1 reads SGHDT; CDR2 reads YYEEEE. CDR3 bases: TGTGCCAGCAGCTTTCTGGGGACAGGCACAGATACGCAGTATTTT. Residues: CASSFLGTGTDTQYF.

Ten or more counts support this clone. A much larger clone sits a single nucleotide away, making a read error possible. J is TRBJ1-5 and V is TRBV5-6, with no clear D. Germline CDR1 SGHDT, CDR2 YYEEEE. V was cut by 2 bases and J by 4 bases, with 4 bases left in between. The CDR3 loop spans 12 amino acids. CDR3 nucleotides: TGTGCCAGCAGCTTCAGGAATCAGCCCCAGCATTTT. Protein product: CASSFRNQPQHF.

To note about this clone: At one of its ends the junction is not consistent with the germline gene, which may arise from a read error. The chain recombines TRBV5-1 with TRBJ2-7, with D perhaps matching TRBD2 (5 bases). This CDR3 spans 12 amino acids. Germline assignment: CDR1 SGHRS and CDR2 YFSETQ. CDR3 in amino acids: CTSSSGSYEQYF. CDR3 in DNA: TGCACCAGCAGTTCGGGGTCCTACGAGCAGTACTTC.

There are many counts of this clone. The chain is built from TRBV24-1 and TRBJ2-3, with D tentatively TRBD2 (5 bases). This CDR3 is built from 19 residues. V was clipped by 2 bases and J by 2 bases, with 22 bases between them. The germline V gene has CDR1 KGHDR and CDR2 SFDVKD. CDR3 DNA: TGTGCCACCAGTGATTCACGGACGGATAGACACGGGATCACAGATACGCAGTATTTT. It translates to CATSDSRTDRHGITDTQYF.

Details on this clone: With a much larger clone just one base away, this may be a read error. The J gene is TRBJ2-3, the V gene TRBV20-1; possibly TRBD2 for D (7 bases). Germline V CDR1 and CDR2: DFQATT, SNEGSKA (reference sequence). This CDR3 region has 15 residues. In DNA form, the CDR3 reads TGCAGTGCTAGAGATCCGGATGGGGGGGCAGATAAGCAGTATTTT. Its protein is CSARDPDGGADKQYF.

This clone was detected many times. The rearrangement links TRBV20-1 to TRBJ2-7; weak D call: TRBD2 (6 bases). Between the trimmed V and J ends, which lost 1 base and 3 bases, there was a span of 13 bases. The CDR3 sequence is 14 residues long. Per germline, CDR1 DFQATT and CDR2 SNEGSKA (reference sequence). CDR3 in amino acids: CSARGGGMDYEQYF. The CDR3 nucleotides read TGCAGTGCTAGAGGAGGCGGGATGGACTACGAGCAGTACTTC.

This clone was picked up many times. This sequence joins TRBV24-1 and TRBJ2-3; TRBD2 matches 7 bases. This CDR3 is built from 16 residues. Losses at the gene ends were 1 base for V and 1 base for J; bases not matched to a gene: 4. Germline V gene lookup returns CDR1 KGHDR and CDR2 SFDVKD. The CDR3 DNA reads TGTGCCACCAGTGATTTCGGCGCGGGGGGCACAGATACGCAGTATTTT. It codes for CATSDFGAGGTDTQYF.

There are many counts of this clone. The chain couples TRBV2 to TRBJ1-3; a weak D match, TRBD1 (6 bases). CDR3 size: 15 residues. Germline V lookup: CDR1 SNHLY, CDR2 FYNNEI. Deletions cut 6 bases from V and 3 bases from J, with 15 bases between. CDR3 in amino acids: CASRYTQGNGNTIYF. CDR3 DNA: TGTGCCAGCAGATACACTCAGGGGAATGGAAACACCATATATTTT. The full variable domain, its missing parts supplied by reference TRBV2 and TRBJ1-3, is EPEVTQTPSHQVTQMGQEVILRCVPISNHLYFYWYRQILGQKVEFLVSFYNNEISEKSEIFDDQFSVERPDGSNFTLKIRSTKLEDSAMYFCASRYTQGNGNTIYFGEGSWLTVV.

Ten or more counts support this clone. V and J are TRBV5-1 and TRBJ1-6, with a tentative D call TRBD1 (6 bases). V was clipped by 1 base and J by 10 bases, with 15 bases between them. Germline V gene sequence: CDR1 SGHRS, CDR2 YFSETQ. The CDR3 covers 15 residues. The DNA for the CDR3 is TGCGCCAGCAGCTTGTTAGGGGGTGGTGAGTCACCCCTCCACTTT. This gives the protein CASSLLGGGESPLHF.

This clone was observed at least ten times. The chain joins TRBV7-2 to TRBJ1-6, with D unresolved. This CDR3 is built from 16 residues. V lost 1 base, J lost 3 bases, and 10 bases lay in between. Germline CDR1 and CDR2: SGHTA and FQGNSA. This CDR3 is CASSLGSTDYNSPLHF. As DNA, the CDR3 is TGTGCCAGCAGCTTAGGTTCAACAGACTATAATTCACCCCTCCACTTT.

This clone was counted ten times or more. The CDR3 protein is CASSQDFGGGVYEQYF. As DNA, the CDR3 is TGCGCCAGCAGCCAAGATTTTGGCGGGGGGGTCTACGAGCAGTACTTC. V gene TRBV4-1 combines with J gene TRBJ2-7; the match to TRBD2 covers 9 bases. This CDR3 contains 16 residues. Germline CDR1 reads MGHRA; CDR2 reads YSYEKL. V was pared by 0 bases and J by 3 bases, with 6 bases of the junction left unmatched.

The rearrangement uses TRBV7-6 and TRBJ1-2, with 12 bases matching TRBD1. The CDR3 has 15 amino acids. Germline lookup yields CDR1 SGHVS and CDR2 FNYEAQ. J was trimmed by 4 bases and V by 5 bases; bases with no gene match: 5. CDR3: CASSPGTGGVYGYTF. The CDR3 DNA reads as TGTGCCAGCAGCCCAGGGACAGGGGGCGTCTATGGCTACACCTTC.

This clone was observed at least ten times. V usage is TRBV7-9 and J usage is TRBJ2-3, with a weak D call TRBD2 (5 bases). This CDR3 has 12 amino acids. Trimming cost V 3 bases and J 6 bases, with 7 bases left between them. Germline values: CDR1 SEHNR, CDR2 FQNEAQ (reference sequence). For the CDR3, the DNA is TGTGCCAGCAGCTTTACGGGGGATACGCAGTATTTT. It encodes CASSFTGDTQYF.

This clone was seen many times. The CDR3 DNA follows: TGTGCCAGCAGTTCCCGGGACAGGGAACCTAATGAAAAACTGTTTTTT. It yields the protein CASSSRDREPNEKLFF. The chain combines TRBV6-4 with TRBJ1-4, with 9 bases identical to TRBD1. Per germline, CDR1 MRHNA and CDR2 SNTAGT. The CDR3 is made up of 16 amino acids. The trim removed 5 bases at V and 3 bases at J, leaving 7 bases unmatched.

This clone came up a few times. A read error may explain this, as a much larger clone is one base away. This CDR3 is also generated by other DNA sequences in the sample. The rearrangement links TRBV28 to TRBJ2-1, with TRBD2 matching over 10 bases. The CDR3 totals 17 residues. CDR1 MDHEN and CDR2 SYDVKM come from the germline V gene. V was pared by 5 bases and J by 0 bases, with 7 bases of the junction left unmatched. The CDR3 spells CASSTTAGGPSYNEQFF. In DNA form, the CDR3 reads TGTGCCAGCAGTACCACAGCGGGAGGGCCCTCCTACAATGAGCAGTTCTTC.

This clone was counted at least ten times. The J gene is TRBJ2-3, the V gene TRBV6-1, with 7 positions matching TRBD1. This CDR3 comprises 13 residues. The ends lost 4 bases at V and 3 bases at J; junction bases unmatched: 1. In germline, CDR1 is MNHNS, CDR2 SASEGT. The CDR3 spells CASSAGGTDTQYF. CDR3 in DNA: TGTGCCAGCAGTGCAGGGGGTACAGATACGCAGTATTTT.

There are many counts of this clone. V usage is TRBV7-2 and J usage is TRBJ2-5; 7 positions agree with TRBD2. This CDR3 region has 16 residues. Germline lookup yields CDR1 SGHTA and CDR2 FQGNSA. V lost 4 bases and J lost 0; bases outside the gene matches: 8. CDR3 sequence (DNA): TGTGCCAGCAGCTACGTCGTCGGGGGGTACCAAGAGACCCAGTACTTC. Protein sequence: CASSYVVGGYQETQYF.

This clone was seen more than once but under ten times. Given a much more abundant clone one base away, this may be a read error. Lacking the conserved final phenylalanine or tryptophan, this CDR3 likely reflects a read error. The chain recombines TRBV7-3 with TRBJ2-5; D is unresolved. The V gene lost 1 base and the J gene lost 1 base, with 4 bases spanning the gap. Per germline, CDR1 SGHTA and CDR2 FQGTGA. This CDR3 is 13 amino acids long. This CDR3 reads CASSLSGQETQYL. Written as DNA, the CDR3 is TGTGCCAGCAGCTTAAGTGGCCAAGAGACCCAGTACCTC.